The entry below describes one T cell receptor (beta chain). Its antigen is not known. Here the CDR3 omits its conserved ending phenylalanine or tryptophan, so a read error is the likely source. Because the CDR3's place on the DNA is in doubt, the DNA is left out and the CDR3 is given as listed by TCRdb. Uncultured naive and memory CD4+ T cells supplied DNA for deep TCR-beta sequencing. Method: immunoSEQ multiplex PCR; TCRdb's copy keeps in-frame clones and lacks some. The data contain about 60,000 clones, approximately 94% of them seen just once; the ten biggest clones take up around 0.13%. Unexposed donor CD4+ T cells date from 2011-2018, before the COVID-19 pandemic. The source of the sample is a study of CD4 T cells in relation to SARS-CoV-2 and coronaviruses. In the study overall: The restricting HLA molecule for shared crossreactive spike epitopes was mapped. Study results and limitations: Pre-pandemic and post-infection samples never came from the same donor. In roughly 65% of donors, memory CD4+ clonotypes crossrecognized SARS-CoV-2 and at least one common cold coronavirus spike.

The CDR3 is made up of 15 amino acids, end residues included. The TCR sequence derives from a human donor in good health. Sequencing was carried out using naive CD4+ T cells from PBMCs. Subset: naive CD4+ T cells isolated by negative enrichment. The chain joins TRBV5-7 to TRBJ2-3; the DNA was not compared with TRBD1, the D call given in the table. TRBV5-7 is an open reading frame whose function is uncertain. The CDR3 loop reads CASSRTNRGLRGRAV.